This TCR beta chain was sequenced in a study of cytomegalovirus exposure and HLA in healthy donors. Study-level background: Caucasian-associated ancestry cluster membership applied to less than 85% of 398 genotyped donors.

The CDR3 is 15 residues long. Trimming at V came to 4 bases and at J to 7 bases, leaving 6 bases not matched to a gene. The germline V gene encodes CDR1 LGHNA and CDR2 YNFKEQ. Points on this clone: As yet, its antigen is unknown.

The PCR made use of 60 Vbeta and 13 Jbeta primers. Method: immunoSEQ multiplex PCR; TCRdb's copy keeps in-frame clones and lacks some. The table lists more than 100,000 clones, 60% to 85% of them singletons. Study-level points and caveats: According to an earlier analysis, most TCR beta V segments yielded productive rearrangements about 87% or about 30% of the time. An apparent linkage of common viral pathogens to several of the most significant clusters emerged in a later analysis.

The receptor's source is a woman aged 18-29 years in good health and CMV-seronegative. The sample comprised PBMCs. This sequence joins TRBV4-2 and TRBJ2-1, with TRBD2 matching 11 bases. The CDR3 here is CASSPPGLAENEQFF. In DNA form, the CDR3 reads TGTGCCAGCAGCCCTCCGGGACTAGCGGAGAATGAGCAGTTCTTC.